This passage covers 27 T cell receptor beta chains from one sample sequenced in a study of Ad26.COV2.S vaccination and SARS-CoV-2 variants. Treatment noted: roughly 19 received Ad26.COV2.S at low or high dose, single or two shots; about 5 received placebo; per-sample allocation not given. Repertoires come from day 63 after the first vaccine or placebo injection. Clones were sequenced by immunoSEQ multiplex PCR, and TCRdb holds only the in-frame ones, with some missing. This table has roughly 500,000 clones, approximately 89% appearing once. Sample: peripheral blood, taken in a trial of Ad26.COV2.S vaccine versus placebo. The receptor set was obtained from a person aged 18-60 years who received the Ad26.COV2.S COVID-19 vaccine or a placebo.

About this clone: This same CDR3 is encoded by further DNA sequences in the sample. The chain links TRBV19 to TRBJ1-4; TRBD1 matches 8 bases. CDR3 length equals 14 residues. From germline, CDR1 is LNHDA and CDR2 SQIVND (reference sequence). Trimming at V came to 8 bases and at J to 7 bases, leaving 9 bases not matched to a gene. CDR3 in DNA: TGTGCCAGTCGAGAGGACAGGGCAACTGAAAAACTGTTTTTT. Protein sequence: CASREDRATEKLFF.

The V and J genes are TRBV28 and TRBJ1-3, with D possibly matching TRBD1 (6 bases). Germline V gene lookup returns CDR1 MDHEN and CDR2 SYDVKM. The CDR3 is 18 amino acids. Trimming removed 5 bases at V and 1 base at J, with 21 bases between. CDR3 protein: CASSPRGPGWVSGNTIYF. In nucleotides, the CDR3 is TGTGCCAGCAGTCCCCGGGGGCCAGGGTGGGTTTCTGGAAACACCATATATTTT.

J is TRBJ2-1 and V is TRBV5-1; 8 positions match TRBD2. V shed 3 bases, J shed 7 bases, and the junction held 6 bases outside the gene matches. CDR3 length: 14 residues. Germline values: CDR1 SGHRS, CDR2 YFSETQ. The CDR3 sequence: CASSYPASGNEQFF. CDR3 coding DNA: TGCGCCAGCAGCTACCCAGCTAGCGGGAATGAGCAGTTCTTC. The complete variable domain, with remaining parts taken from reference TRBV5-1 and TRBJ2-1, reads KAGVTQTPRYLIKTRGQQVTLSCSPISGHRSVSWYQQTPGQGLQFLFEYFSETQRNKGNFPGRFSGRQFSNSRSEMNVSTLELGDSALYLCASSYPASGNEQFFGPGTRLTVL.

The chain combines TRBV5-4 with TRBJ2-1; D assignment may be TRBD1 or TRBD2 (6 bases each). The CDR3 sequence is 11 residues long. The V and J ends lost 4 bases and 12 bases respectively, with 11 bases between them. Germline V gene sequence: CDR1 SGHNT, CDR2 YYREEE (reference sequence). CDR3 loop: CASSRGQGQFF. As DNA, the CDR3 is TGTGCCAGCAGCCGGGGGCAGGGGCAGTTCTTC.

The V call is TRBV5-1, the J call TRBJ2-7; TRBD2 agrees at 9 bases. CDR1 is SGHRS, CDR2 YFSETQ, per germline. V was clipped by 4 bases and J by 0 bases; unmatched bases: 5. CDR3 size: 15 residues. CDR3 coding DNA: TGCGCCAGCAGCCCCCGCGGGGGGGCCTCCTACGAGCAGTACTTC. This gives the protein CASSPRGGASYEQYF.

This chain links TRBV4-3 with TRBJ1-1; 8 bases align to TRBD1. Germline V gives CDR1 LGHNA, CDR2 YSLEER. V dropped 1 base and J dropped 4; count of bases not matched to a gene: 5. The CDR3 is made up of 15 amino acids. As DNA, the CDR3 is TGCGCCAGCAGCCAAGGGGCAACAGGGGGCACTGAAGCTTTCTTT. It is translated as CASSQGATGGTEAFF.

The chain joins TRBV30 to TRBJ2-5, with D maybe TRBD1 (6 bases). The CDR3 is 14 amino acids. Germline V CDR1 and CDR2: GTSNPN, SVGIG (reference sequence). Trimming shortened V by 2 bases and J by 2 bases, and 12 bases separated the two germline ends. Here the CDR3 reads CAWSPRTVQETQYF. Here the CDR3 DNA reads TGTGCCTGGAGTCCCCGGACAGTGCAAGAGACCCAGTACTTC.

Written as DNA, the CDR3 is TGTGCCAGCAGCTTGGGAGCCTACGGGACAGCCCAAGAGACCCAGTACTTC. Its translation is CASSLGAYGTAQETQYF. The V gene is TRBV5-8, the J gene TRBJ2-5; 7 nucleotides match TRBD1. This CDR3 comprises 17 residues. V shed 0 bases and J 1 base; nucleotides not matched to a gene: 9. Germline loops: CDR1 SGHTS, CDR2 YDEGEE.

The CDR3 bases are TGTGCCAGCAGTGCTCGCAGGATTAACACCGGGGAGCTGTTTTTT. This encodes CASSARRINTGELFF. The rearrangement uses TRBV2 and TRBJ2-2; D call uncertain. In germline, CDR1 is SNHLY, CDR2 FYNNEI. CDR3 length equals 15 residues. V lost 4 bases, J lost 2 bases, and 11 bases lay in between.

This rearrangement joins TRBV4-2 to TRBJ2-1; D may match TRBD1 or TRBD2 (5 bases each). The CDR3 loop spans 17 amino acids. Trimming took 0 bases from V and 4 from J, leaving 16 bases between them. CDR1 and CDR2 (germline): LGHNA, YNFKEQ. In nucleotides, the CDR3 is TGTGCCAGCAGCCAAGACCATGGCCGGGACGGGTACAATGAGCAGTTCTTC. Protein sequence: CASSQDHGRDGYNEQFF.

V and J are TRBV28 and TRBJ1-1; TRBD1 matches at 10 bases. Losses at the gene ends were 6 bases for V and 11 bases for J; bases not matched to a gene: 3. Germline CDR1 MDHEN, CDR2 SYDVKM. The CDR3 runs 11 residues. The CDR3 protein is CASRSDRGAFF. The CDR3 region has the DNA TGTGCCAGCAGATCGGACAGGGGGGCTTTCTTT.

The chain employs TRBV13 and TRBJ2-7; 7 positions agree with TRBD2. The germline gives CDR1 PRHDT, CDR2 FYEKMQ (reference sequence). V lost 0 bases, J lost 2 bases, and 4 bases stayed unmatched. The CDR3 has 15 amino acids. The CDR3: CASSLGLAAPYEQYV. Here the CDR3 DNA reads TGTGCCAGCAGCTTAGGGCTAGCGGCCCCCTACGAGCAGTACGTC.

The count of this clone is one. This chain uses TRBV7-2 with TRBJ2-7; no clear D. V was pared by 5 bases and J by 6 bases, with 14 bases between. CDR3 length equals 13 residues. CDR1 and CDR2 from the germline V gene are SGHTA and FQGNSA. The CDR3 DNA follows: TGTGCCAGCAGCCGTTCCGGGTCGCGCGAGCAGTACTTC. Encoded protein: CASSRSGSREQYF.

This clone has a single count. The CDR3 sequence is CASRPDPAGYGYTF. CDR3 sequence (DNA): TGCGCCAGCAGACCTGACCCTGCGGGATATGGCTACACCTTC. This chain joins TRBV5-1 and TRBJ1-2; no definite D call. In germline, CDR1 is SGHRS, CDR2 YFSETQ. V gave up 5 bases and J gave up 5 bases, with 16 bases separating them. The CDR3 totals 14 residues. The full variable domain, with the rest looked up from reference TRBV5-1 and TRBJ1-2, is KAGVTQTPRYLIKTRGQQVTLSCSPISGHRSVSWYQQTPGQGLQFLFEYFSETQRNKGNFPGRFSGRQFSNSRSEMNVSTLELGDSALYLCASRPDPAGYGYTFGSGTRLTVV.

The chain couples TRBV11-3 to TRBJ1-6, with no clear D. V lost 6 bases to trimming and J lost 6 bases, with 9 bases between them. The CDR3 length is 13 residues. CDR1 and CDR2 (germline): SGHNT, YENEEA. The CDR3 sequence is CASSNRINSPLHF. CDR3 DNA: TGTGCCAGCAGTAACAGAATTAATTCACCCCTCCACTTT.

This sequence joins TRBV5-4 and TRBJ2-1; D ambiguous. The CDR3 has 13 amino acids. Germline CDR1 is SGHNT and CDR2 is YYREEE (reference sequence). V gave up 4 bases and J gave up 9 bases, with 14 bases separating them. The CDR3 sequence: CASSRTEKSEQFF. The CDR3 DNA is TGTGCCAGCAGCCGGACGGAGAAGAGTGAGCAGTTCTTC.

The chain has TRBV7-3 and TRBJ1-1, with D possibly being TRBD1 (5 bases). Germline CDR1 is SGHTA and CDR2 is FQGTGA. Trimming removed 5 bases from V and 7 bases from J, with 14 bases in between. CDR3 size: 13 residues. The CDR3 DNA sequence: TGTGCCAGCAGCCCCGGAGGGGCCGTTGAAGCTTTCTTT. It encodes CASSPGGAVEAFF.

V and J are TRBV3-1 (or the pseudogene TRBV3-2) and TRBJ1-2, with a possible D match to TRBD1 (6 bases). Germline assignment: CDR1 LGHDT and CDR2 YNNKEL (reference sequence). The CDR3 covers 13 residues. Trimming shortened V by 6 bases and J by 2 bases, and 10 bases separated the two germline ends. The CDR3 DNA reads as TGTGCCAGCAGACAGGGTAGGAACTATGGCTACACCTTC. This translates into CASRQGRNYGYTF.

This rearrangement joins TRBV3-1 (or the pseudogene TRBV3-2) to TRBJ2-7, with TRBD1 matching over 9 bases. Germline CDR1 reads LGHDT; CDR2 reads YNNKEL (reference sequence). This CDR3 contains 15 residues. Trimming removed 4 bases from V and 4 bases from J; junction bases left unmatched: 8. The CDR3 DNA is TGTGCCAGCAGCCGGGCGACAGGGGGTAGGTACGAGCAGTACGTC. Amino acids: CASSRATGGRYEQYV.

This clone showed up just once. This chain joins TRBV9 and TRBJ2-2, with TRBD1 as a possible D gene (6 bases). The germline V gene has CDR1 SGDLS and CDR2 YYNGEE. V lost 8 bases, J lost 4 bases, and 21 bases lay in between. CDR3 size: 16 residues. CDR3 nucleotides: TGTGCCAGTAGCTGGGTCGTGGGGGCGACCACCGGGGAGCTGTTTTTT. It encodes CASSWVVGATTGELFF.

The V call is TRBV4-1, the J call TRBJ2-5, with D possibly TRBD1 on 5 matching bases. This CDR3 has 15 amino acids. CDR1 and CDR2 from the germline V gene are MGHRA and YSYEKL. Trimming took 0 bases from V and 1 from J, leaving 9 bases between them. The CDR3 nucleotides read TGCGCCAGCAGCCAAGAATGGGGCGGCCAAGAGACCCAGTACTTC. Translation: CASSQEWGGQETQYF.

This clone has just a few counts. The chain combines TRBV29-1 with TRBJ1-2; 7 nucleotides match TRBD1. CDR3 length: 12 residues. CDR1 SQVTM and CDR2 ANQGSEA come from the germline V gene. J lost 6 bases, V lost 2 bases, and 3 bases had no gene match. The CDR3 nucleotides are TGCAGCGTTGAACGTCAGGGGGATGGCTACACCTTC. Residues: CSVERQGDGYTF.

V gene TRBV5-1 combines with J gene TRBJ2-1; 11 bases map to TRBD2. V shed 2 bases, J shed 4 bases, and the junction held 5 bases outside the gene matches. Germline CDR1 reads SGHRS; CDR2 reads YFSETQ. The CDR3 consists of 16 residues. CDR3 coding DNA: TGCGCCAGCAGCTTCGGGACTAGCGGATTATACAATGAGCAGTTCTTC. This codes for CASSFGTSGLYNEQFF. Variable domain in full (rest from reference TRBV5-1 and TRBJ2-1): KAGVTQTPRYLIKTRGQQVTLSCSPISGHRSVSWYQQTPGQGLQFLFEYFSETQRNKGNFPGRFSGRQFSNSRSEMNVSTLELGDSALYLCASSFGTSGLYNEQFFGPGTRLTVL.

The rearrangement uses TRBV28 and TRBJ2-5, with D maybe TRBD2 (5 bases). Trimming pared 3 bases from V and 5 bases from J, leaving 10 bases between. The CDR3 consists of 13 residues. Per the germline V gene, CDR1 is MDHEN and CDR2 is SYDVKM. The CDR3 is CASSFRPGETQYF. The DNA for the CDR3 is TGTGCCAGCAGTTTCCGACCGGGGGAGACCCAGTACTTC.

Remarks on this clone: Different DNA sequences within this sample yield the same CDR3. J is TRBJ1-2 and V is TRBV12-3 or TRBV12-4; D is undetermined. The CDR3 totals 11 residues. V was cut by 5 bases and J by 5 bases, with 6 bases left in between. The CDR3 nucleotides read TGTGCCAGCAGTCCTTTATATGGCTACACCTTC. It translates to CASSPLYGYTF.

This sequence joins TRBV10-3 and TRBJ1-2; tentatively, D is TRBD1 (6 bases). V lost 6 bases and J 4 bases, leaving 15 bases between the germline ends. This CDR3 contains 14 residues. Germline CDR1 and CDR2: ENHRY and SYGVKD. Here the CDR3 reads CAISATGSGYGYTF. CDR3 DNA: TGTGCCATCAGCGCAACAGGGTCGGGCTATGGCTACACCTTC.

This sequence joins TRBV20-1 and TRBJ2-7; D tentatively reads TRBD1 or TRBD2 (5 bases each). Trimming cost V 7 bases and J 0 bases, with 7 bases left between them. Germline V gene sequence: CDR1 DFQATT, CDR2 SNEGSKA (reference sequence). The CDR3 length is 11 residues. The CDR3 DNA reads as TGCAGTGTTGGGACCTCCTACGAGCAGTACTTC. Its protein product is CSVGTSYEQYF.